The clone carrying this TCR beta chain was recorded only once. Antigen: not known. The data belong to a study of long-term antiretroviral therapy in people with HIV. The study, taken as a whole, reports: HIV repertoires spanned narrower CDR3 length ranges than controls.

CDR1 and CDR2 from the germline V gene are MDHEN and SYDVKM. J gave up 6 bases and V 4 bases, and 6 bases lay outside the gene matches. The CDR3 spans 15 residues. This was the immunoSEQ v3.0 assay at survey level. Some clones are missing from TCRdb's copy, which holds only in-frame ones; the method was immunoSEQ multiplex PCR. The sample holds around 21,000 clones; 81% are singletons and the top ten take about 12%. The rearrangement uses TRBV28 and TRBJ1-1; TRBD1 aligns across 12 bases. The sequence came from a man aged 35 to 55 with HIV. Sequences were derived from unsorted PBMCs, sampled 0.1 years before starting antiretroviral therapy. The CDR3 region has the DNA TGTGCCAGCAGTTCACCCTGGGACAGGGGGCCTGAAGCTTTCTTT. Translating it yields CASSSPWDRGPEAFF.